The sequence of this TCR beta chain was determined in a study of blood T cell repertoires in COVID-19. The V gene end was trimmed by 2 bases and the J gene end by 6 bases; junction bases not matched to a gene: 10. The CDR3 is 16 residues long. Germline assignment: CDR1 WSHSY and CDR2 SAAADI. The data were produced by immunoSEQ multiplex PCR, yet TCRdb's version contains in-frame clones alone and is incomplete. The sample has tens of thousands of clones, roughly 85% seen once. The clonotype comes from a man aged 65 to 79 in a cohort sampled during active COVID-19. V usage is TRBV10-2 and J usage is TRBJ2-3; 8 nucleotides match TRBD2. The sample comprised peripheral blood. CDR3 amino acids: CASSEATAGEGDTQYF. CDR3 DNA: TGCGCCAGCAGTGAGGCAACAGCGGGGGAAGGGGATACGCAGTATTTT.